This paragraph covers one T cell receptor beta chain sequence. Its antigen is not identified. Regions amplified from RNA transcripts were the TCR beta CDR3 regions. First-round RT-PCR of the TCR CDR3 relied on the HTBI primer set. TCRdb re-analysed the multiplex PCR reads in MiXCR, keeping a single row per CDR3 protein. The sample shows 300,000 to 400,000 distinct CDR3 sequences, 20% to 25% of them seen only once. This sample is drawn from a study of T cells in Graves' hyperthyroidism and ophthalmopathy. Study observations and caveats: Also found in blood were most expanded thyroid clonotypes above 0.001.

Stable disease denoted Graves' hyperthyroidism without ophthalmopathy progression within 18 months. Diagnoses used clinical symptoms, serum thyroxine and TRAb, thyroid ultrasound and orbital computed tomography. The PBMCs were sourced from fresh peripheral blood (around 9.3 ml). There are 16 residues in the CDR3. V shed 3 bases, J shed 4 bases, and the junction held 9 bases outside the gene matches. Germline lookup yields CDR1 SGHAT and CDR2 FQNNGV. The chain joins TRBV11-2 to TRBJ2-4, with TRBD2 matching over 7 bases. Sample: blood. The sequence was collected from a woman aged 50 to 65 with Graves' hyperthyroidism. CDR3 bases: TGTGCCAGCAGCTTCGGGGCGGGAGTGTTGAAAAACATTCAGTACTTC. It encodes CASSFGAGVLKNIQYF.